Presented here are 21 T cell receptor beta chains from one specimen sequenced in a study of human T cells and chemical hapten exposure. Time point in this sample: pre-sensitization, week 0. Treatment: therapeutic diphenylcyclopropenone sensitization with weekly scalp DPC. TCRdb used MiXCR to reprocess the RACE reads, holding one entry per CDR3 protein. The sample includes about 120,000 distinct CDR3 sequences, roughly 13% of them seen just once. The material sequenced was whole blood, taken in connection with sensitization to the hapten diphenylcyclopropenone (DPC). The receptors were sampled from a woman aged 18-29 years with alopecia areata. Some clones in this sample may be carry-over from other donors' samples.

The V gene is TRBV4-3, the J gene TRBJ2-5, with a weak D call TRBD1 (6 bases). Per the germline V gene, CDR1 is LGHNA and CDR2 is YSLEER. Trimming took 2 bases from V and 3 from J, leaving 13 bases between them. The CDR3 runs to 15 residues. DNA of the CDR3: TGCGCCAGCAGCCAATCGCGGAGGACAGAAGAGACCCAGTACTTC. This codes for CASSQSRRTEETQYF.

This clonotype has only a few counts. This rearrangement joins TRBV11-2 to TRBJ2-7; D uncertain. Germline CDR1 reads SGHAT; CDR2 reads FQNNGV. The CDR3 runs 13 residues. V lost 1 base and J 3 bases, leaving 7 bases between the germline ends. CDR3 sequence reads: CASSLARNYEQYF. The CDR3 DNA follows: TGTGCCAGCAGCTTAGCACGGAACTACGAGCAGTACTTC.

This clonotype was seen more than once but under ten times. V is TRBV11-3 and J is TRBJ2-7; 7 nucleotides agree with TRBD1. Germline V lookup: CDR1 SGHNT, CDR2 YENEEA. Germline trimming cut 1 base from V and 6 bases from J; bases unmatched to any gene: 6. The CDR3 sequence is 14 residues long. The DNA for the CDR3 is TGTGCCAGCAGCTTAGGCGAAGACAGGGCCGAGCAGTACTTC. It specifies CASSLGEDRAEQYF.

V gene TRBV4-3 combines with J gene TRBJ2-1; possibly TRBD2 for D (5 bases). The CDR3 sequence is 15 residues long. Per the germline V gene, CDR1 is LGHNA and CDR2 is YSLEER. With 1 base removed from V and 4 bases from J, the gap between germline ends came to 11 bases. CDR3 in amino acids: CASSQVASPYNEQFF. In nucleotides, the CDR3 is TGCGCCAGCAGCCAAGTAGCGAGCCCTTACAATGAGCAGTTCTTC.

At least ten counts were recorded for this clonotype. The rearrangement joins TRBV29-1 to TRBJ2-5; D unresolved. The CDR3 has 10 amino acids. From germline, CDR1 is SQVTM and CDR2 ANQGSEA. V dropped 4 bases and J dropped 6 bases, with 6 bases sitting between them. The CDR3 DNA follows: TGCAGCGTTGGTGAGAAGACCCAGTACTTC. It specifies CSVGEKTQYF.

The chain recombines TRBV6-1 with TRBJ1-1; D is unclear. The CDR3 is made up of 13 amino acids. Deletions cut 4 bases from V and 1 base from J, with 7 bases between. CDR1 is MNHNS and CDR2 is SASEGT in the germline V gene. The CDR3 loop is CASSVRENTEAFF. CDR3 nucleotides: TGTGCCAGCAGTGTTCGGGAGAACACTGAAGCTTTCTTT.

This clonotype has at least ten counts. The chain carries TRBV6-5 and TRBJ2-1; D uncertain. Germline values: CDR1 MNHEY, CDR2 SVGAGI. Trimming removed 4 bases at V and 10 bases at J, with 8 bases between. There are 11 residues in the CDR3. The CDR3 spells CASSSYREQFF. The CDR3 DNA follows: TGTGCCAGCAGTTCATACAGAGAGCAGTTCTTC.

The V call is TRBV30, the J call TRBJ1-3; D is unclear. Per the germline V gene, CDR1 is GTSNPN and CDR2 is SVGIG (reference sequence). The CDR3 is 14 residues long. Trimming cost V 0 bases and J 4 bases, with 10 bases left between them. CDR3 loop: CAWSVGASGNTIYF. The CDR3 bases are TGTGCCTGGAGTGTGGGCGCATCCGGAAACACCATATATTTT.

V and J are TRBV6-6 and TRBJ2-1; 7 bases map to TRBD2. V lost 6 bases, J lost 4 bases, and 3 bases stayed unmatched. Germline V gene sequence: CDR1 MNHNY, CDR2 SVGAGI (reference sequence). There are 13 residues in the CDR3. The CDR3 DNA reads as TGTGCCAGCAGCCGGGACTATTACAATGAGCAGTTCTTC. It is translated as CASSRDYYNEQFF.

This clonotype was observed a handful of times. The chain has TRBV18 and TRBJ2-7; 12 bases are shared with TRBD1. Germline trimming cut 6 bases from V and 9 bases from J; bases unmatched to any gene: 9. The CDR3 has 14 amino acids. Germline CDR1 and CDR2: KGHSH and LQKENI. CDR3 nucleotides: TGTGCCAGCTCGGGGACAGGGGGCGTTGAGGCGCAGTACTTC. It yields the protein CASSGTGGVEAQYF.

This clonotype was picked up a small number of times. The J gene is TRBJ2-1, the V gene TRBV20-1, with TRBD2 matching 8 bases. The CDR3 contains 14 residues. J lost 4 bases, V lost 6 bases, and 8 bases had no gene match. In germline, CDR1 is DFQATT, CDR2 SNEGSKA (reference sequence). CDR3 residues: CSALTSALYNEQFF. In DNA, the CDR3 is TGCAGTGCCCTGACTAGCGCCCTGTACAATGAGCAGTTCTTC.

The V gene is TRBV4-3, the J gene TRBJ2-7; 8 bases agree with TRBD1. V was pared by 4 bases and J by 5 bases, with 16 bases of the junction left unmatched. CDR3 length equals 17 residues. Germline-derived CDR1 and CDR2 are LGHNA and YSLEER. CDR3 region: CASSPPYQGQGGHEQYF. The DNA for the CDR3 is TGCGCCAGCAGCCCCCCGTACCAAGGACAGGGTGGCCACGAGCAGTACTTC.

The J gene is TRBJ2-7, the V gene TRBV20-1, with D perhaps matching TRBD2 (5 bases). Germline CDR1 DFQATT, CDR2 SNEGSKA (reference sequence). The CDR3 runs 14 residues. Trimming stripped 4 bases from V and 3 bases from J, with 16 bases between. The CDR3 loop is CSAINPGDYYEQYF. The DNA of the CDR3 is TGCAGTGCTATCAACCCAGGAGACTACTACGAGCAGTACTTC.

The V call is TRBV20-1, the J call TRBJ1-2; D gene ambiguous. The CDR3 is 11 amino acids. From germline, CDR1 is DFQATT and CDR2 SNEGSKA (reference sequence). Trimming cost V 3 bases and J 6 bases, with 8 bases left between them. The CDR3 DNA reads TGCAGTGCTAGCGATGGGAATGGCTACACCTTC. Its protein is CSASDGNGYTF.

This clonotype occurred a few times. The genes are TRBV29-1 and TRBJ2-1, with TRBD2 as a possible D gene (6 bases). The CDR3 totals 11 residues. The V end was cut by 7 bases, the J end by 5 bases, with 9 bases between. Per germline, CDR1 SQVTM and CDR2 ANQGSEA. The CDR3 DNA reads TGCAGCGCAGAGCGGGACAATGAGCAGTTCTTC. Its translation: CSAERDNEQFF.

This CDR3 reads CASSILLGKNSPLHF. In DNA form, the CDR3 reads TGTGCCAGCAGTATTTTGTTGGGGAAAAATTCACCCCTCCACTTT. The V gene is TRBV27, the J gene TRBJ1-6; D is unclear. Between the trimmed V and J ends, which lost 5 bases and 7 bases, there was a span of 15 bases. The CDR3 covers 15 residues. The germline gives CDR1 MNHEY, CDR2 SMNVEV (reference sequence).

The chain combines TRBV29-1 with TRBJ1-2; no clear D. This CDR3 has 12 amino acids. Germline-derived CDR1 and CDR2 are SQVTM and ANQGSEA. The V and J ends lost 3 bases and 2 bases respectively, with 7 bases between them. The CDR3 sequence is CSVESRNYGYTF. The CDR3 bases are TGCAGCGTTGAGTCGCGGAACTATGGCTACACCTTC.

This clonotype was detected ten times or more. The chain links TRBV29-1 to TRBJ1-1, with D possibly being TRBD1 (5 bases). This CDR3 spans 12 amino acids. Trimming left V 7 bases short and J 4 bases short, with 13 bases between. CDR1 is SQVTM, CDR2 ANQGSEA, per germline. CDR3 sequence (DNA): TGCAGCGCTAAGTGGGGGGGCACTGAAGCTTTCTTT. It encodes CSAKWGGTEAFF. Using reference TRBV29-1 and TRBJ1-1 for the parts outside the CDR3, the full variable domain is SAVISQKPSRDICQRGTSLTIQCQVDSQVTMMFWYRQQPGQSLTLIATANQGSEATYESGFVIDKFPISRPNLTFSTLTVSNMSPEDSSIYLCSAKWGGTEAFFGQGTRLTVV.

The gene calls are TRBV4-1 and TRBJ2-5; TRBD2 is a possible D gene (5 bases). Trimming stripped 3 bases from V and 5 bases from J, with 16 bases between. There are 15 residues in the CDR3. Germline CDR1 is MGHRA and CDR2 is YSYEKL. CDR3 sequence (DNA): TGCGCCAGCAGCCAGCTCGGACTGGCCGGGGAGACCCAGTACTTC. Its protein is CASSQLGLAGETQYF.

At least ten counts were recorded for this clonotype. This chain connects TRBV9 to TRBJ2-6; D is possibly TRBD1 (6 bases). Germline-derived CDR1 and CDR2 are SGDLS and YYNGEE. This CDR3 contains 15 residues. V lost 2 bases and J lost 0, with 6 bases in between. The CDR3 DNA sequence: TGTGCCAGCAGCGTGACAGGCTCTGGGGCCAACGTCCTGACTTTC. Translation: CASSVTGSGANVLTF.

The rearrangement links TRBV20-1 to TRBJ2-7, with unresolved D. Germline CDR1 is DFQATT and CDR2 is SNEGSKA (reference sequence). The CDR3 loop spans 11 amino acids. The germline V and J ends were trimmed by 5 bases and 2 bases, with 7 bases remaining between them. CDR3 coding DNA: TGCAGTGCTGGGCAGACCTACGAGCAGTACTTC. Translation gives CSAGQTYEQYF.